The 25 T cell receptor beta chains below come from one sample, sequenced in a study of OX40 agonist ivuxolimab in advanced cancers. The table came from immunoSEQ multiplex PCR; TCRdb's copy has only in-frame clones and leaves some out. Here the sample spans 50,000 to 85,000 clones, 85% being singletons. Source: CD4+ or CD8+ T cells sorted from blood, taken in a trial of the OX40 agonist ivuxolimab. Receptors were obtained from an adult with an advanced solid tumor such as melanoma, head and neck, liver or kidney cancer.

CDR3 residues: CASTVFLSSYNEQFF. DNA of the CDR3: TGCGCCAGCACCGTTTTCCTGTCCTCCTACAATGAGCAGTTCTTC. The chain combines TRBV4-1 with TRBJ2-1; D unresolved. The ends were cut back, 7 bases at V and 0 bases at J, with 13 bases in the middle. The germline V gene has CDR1 MGHRA and CDR2 YSYEKL. The CDR3 runs 15 residues.

The chain carries TRBV18 and TRBJ2-7; TRBD1 is a possible D gene (5 bases). The CDR3 has 14 residues. Germline CDR1 and CDR2: KGHSH and LQKENI. The V and J ends lost 2 bases and 4 bases respectively, with 12 bases between them. The CDR3 bases are TGTGCCAGCTCACCAAACCCAGGGAAATACGAGCAGTACTTC. Its translation is CASSPNPGKYEQYF.

This chain uses TRBV27 with TRBJ1-3, with no clear D. The CDR3 extends over 13 amino acids. From germline, CDR1 is MNHEY and CDR2 SMNVEV (reference sequence). The ends were cut back, 6 bases at V and 0 bases at J, with 6 bases in the middle. This CDR3 reads CASRRSSGNTIYF. The DNA of the CDR3 is TGTGCCAGCAGACGTAGCTCTGGAAACACCATATATTTT.

The chain joins TRBV2 to TRBJ1-5; a possible D gene is TRBD1 (6 bases). CDR3 length: 13 residues. With 9 bases removed from V and 3 bases from J, the gap between germline ends came to 12 bases. In germline, CDR1 is SNHLY, CDR2 FYNNEI. The CDR3 reads CARGGGINQPQHF. Here the CDR3 DNA reads TGTGCCAGGGGAGGGGGTATCAATCAGCCCCAGCATTTT.

V usage is TRBV5-1 and J usage is TRBJ1-1; 7 nucleotides line up with TRBD1. This CDR3 comprises 16 residues. Germline values: CDR1 SGHRS, CDR2 YFSETQ. V shed 2 bases, J shed 5 bases, and the junction held 12 bases outside the gene matches. The CDR3 bases are TGCGCCAGCAGCTTACAGGGGATGAATGGAGTGACTGAAGCTTTCTTT. Its translation: CASSLQGMNGVTEAFF.

The V and J genes are TRBV6-1 and TRBJ1-5; D unresolved. CDR3 length: 15 amino acids. V lost 6 bases and J lost 3, with 15 bases in between. Germline V CDR1 and CDR2: MNHNS, SASEGT. CDR3 nucleotide sequence: TGTGCCAGCAGCTTCCCGCTCTCAAACAATCAGCCCCAGCATTTT. It specifies CASSFPLSNNQPQHF.

This rearrangement joins TRBV7-7 to TRBJ2-1, with D perhaps matching TRBD1 (5 bases). The length of the CDR3 is 15 residues. The V gene's germline CDR1 is SSHAT and CDR2 FNYEAQ (reference sequence). V was pared by 1 base and J by 2 bases, with 9 bases between. The CDR3 region is CASSLGGATYNEQFF. In nucleotides, the CDR3 is TGTGCCAGCAGCTTAGGGGGCGCAACCTACAATGAGCAGTTCTTC.

The chain couples TRBV1 to TRBJ2-1; the DNA was not compared with TRBD2, the D call given in the table. TRBV1 is recorded as a pseudogene. There are 17 residues in the CDR3. CDR3 protein: CTSSQTEGLAAYNEQFF. CDR3 bases: TGCACCAGCAGCCAAACTGAGGGACTAGCGGCCTACAATGAGCAGTTCTTC.

J is TRBJ2-2 and V is TRBV5-4; D gene unclear. This CDR3 spans 14 amino acids. Germline CDR1 SGHNT, CDR2 YYREEE (reference sequence). Trimming took 0 bases from V and 7 from J, leaving 10 bases between them. CDR3 loop: CASSLDPSGGELFF. For the CDR3, the DNA is TGTGCCAGCAGCTTGGACCCGTCGGGCGGGGAGCTGTTTTTT.

This chain uses TRBV2 with TRBJ2-7, with 9 positions matching TRBD2. With V trimmed by 1 base and J by 10 bases, 14 bases remained unmatched. Germline-derived CDR1 and CDR2 are SNHLY and FYNNEI. This CDR3 spans 16 amino acids. This CDR3 reads CASSEGLRLAVRPQYF. The DNA of the CDR3 is TGTGCCAGCAGTGAAGGATTACGACTAGCGGTCCGTCCCCAGTACTTC.

This chain uses TRBV6-1 with TRBJ1-2, with 8 positions matching TRBD1. Germline CDR1 is MNHNS and CDR2 is SASEGT. The CDR3 length is 14 residues. V shed 10 bases and J 3 bases; nucleotides not matched to a gene: 10. The CDR3 region has the DNA TGTGCCAACGAAAGGGACAGGCCAGACTATGGCTACACCTTC. This sequence encodes CANERDRPDYGYTF.

The chain carries TRBV30 and TRBJ1-5; possibly TRBD1 for D (5 bases). The CDR3 sequence is 15 residues long. The germline V gene encodes CDR1 GTSNPN and CDR2 SVGIG (reference sequence). V was shortened by 8 bases and J by 1 base, with 18 bases between the two germline ends. CDR3 region: CAGAWASGSNQPQHF. The CDR3 nucleotides are TGTGCCGGGGCTTGGGCCTCCGGGAGCAATCAGCCCCAGCATTTT.

This sequence joins TRBV29-1 and TRBJ2-7; 11 bases are a match to TRBD1. V lost 3 bases and J lost 2; bases outside the gene matches: 0. This CDR3 has 13 amino acids. Per germline, CDR1 SQVTM and CDR2 ANQGSEA. The CDR3 DNA is TGCAGCGTTGAGGGACAGGGGGCCTACGAGCAGTACTTC. Its translation is CSVEGQGAYEQYF.

The chain's CDR3 is CASSQGDSNQPQHF. CDR3 bases: TGTGCCAGCTCACAAGGGGATAGCAATCAGCCCCAGCATTTT. The rearrangement links TRBV18 to TRBJ1-5, with D possibly being TRBD1 (5 bases). Trimming cost V 4 bases and J 0 bases, with 7 bases left between them. Per the germline V gene, CDR1 is KGHSH and CDR2 is LQKENI. This CDR3 is 14 amino acids long.

The chain carries TRBV7-2 and TRBJ1-5; unclear D gene. The CDR3 spans 15 residues. Germline-derived CDR1 and CDR2 are SGHTA and FQGNSA. The V end was cut by 5 bases, the J end by 2 bases, with 13 bases between. CDR3 DNA sequence: TGTGCCAGCAGCCTCTCTTGGGGTGGCAATCAGCCCCAGCATTTT. Its translation: CASSLSWGGNQPQHF.

The J gene is TRBJ2-2, the V gene TRBV5-8; a weak D match, TRBD1 (6 bases). Between the trimmed V and J ends, which lost 5 bases and 7 bases, there was a span of 15 bases. In germline, CDR1 is SGHTS, CDR2 YDEGEE. This CDR3 is 14 amino acids long. The CDR3 region has the DNA TGTGCCAGCAGTCCCTCAGGGGCTATCGGGGAGCTGTTTTTT. It encodes CASSPSGAIGELFF.

The CDR3 DNA reads as TGTGCCAGTAGTATTAGCAGGTTTGACGACTATGGCTACACCTTC. Protein product: CASSISRFDDYGYTF. V gene TRBV19 combines with J gene TRBJ1-2; the D is unclear. This CDR3 comprises 15 residues. V was cut by 3 bases and J by 3 bases, with 14 bases left in between. CDR1 is LNHDA, CDR2 SQIVND, per germline (reference sequence).

The sample holds one count of this clone. Within the sample, other DNA sequences also encode this same CDR3. The chain recombines TRBV5-1 with TRBJ2-5; 8 nucleotides align to TRBD2. The CDR3 runs 14 residues. Germline V gene sequence: CDR1 SGHRS, CDR2 YFSETQ. V lost 3 bases and J lost 5; bases outside the gene matches: 6. CDR3 residues: CASSSGGAGETQYF. In DNA, the CDR3 is TGCGCCAGCAGCTCCGGGGGGGCCGGTGAGACCCAGTACTTC.

The chain combines TRBV6-5 with TRBJ2-2, with no clear D. The V and J ends lost 4 bases and 8 bases respectively, with 17 bases between them. Germline CDR1 is MNHEY and CDR2 is SVGAGI. This CDR3 is 15 amino acids long. This CDR3 is CASSLQAKVGGELFF. In DNA form, the CDR3 reads TGTGCCAGCAGTTTGCAAGCAAAGGTTGGGGGGGAGCTGTTTTTT.

The chain's CDR3 is CASSRPAGRETQYF. CDR3 DNA: TGTGCCAGCAGCCGCCCGGCAGGGAGGGAGACCCAGTACTTC. V is TRBV6-6 and J is TRBJ2-5, with D possibly TRBD2 on 6 matching bases. Germline CDR1 and CDR2: MNHNY and SVGAGI (reference sequence). With 6 bases removed from V and 5 bases from J, the gap between germline ends came to 16 bases. This CDR3 has 14 amino acids.

As DNA, the CDR3 is TGTGCCAGCAGCCAGGAGACTAGCGGGAGTCCAGATACGCAGTATTTT. It yields the protein CASSQETSGSPDTQYF. The V call is TRBV4-2, the J call TRBJ2-3, with 12 bases identical to TRBD2. Germline V gene lookup returns CDR1 LGHNA and CDR2 YNFKEQ. The ends lost 3 bases at V and 4 bases at J; junction bases unmatched: 5. The CDR3 has 16 amino acids.

J is TRBJ2-2 and V is TRBV5-5; tentatively, D is TRBD2 (6 bases). The CDR3 spans 15 residues. Trimming cost V 5 bases and J 7 bases, with 18 bases left between them. Per germline, CDR1 SGHKS and CDR2 YYEKEE (reference sequence). The CDR3: CASRPSGGDFGELFF. The CDR3, as DNA: TGTGCCAGCAGACCCTCCGGGGGTGACTTCGGGGAGCTGTTTTTT.

The chain's CDR3 is CASSEWRPLDTQYF. The CDR3 region has the DNA TGTGCCAGCAGTGAATGGCGGCCTCTAGATACGCAGTATTTT. The gene calls are TRBV2 and TRBJ2-3; D not resolved. Trimming left V 2 bases short and J 5 bases short, with 11 bases between. CDR1 SNHLY and CDR2 FYNNEI come from the germline V gene. This CDR3 is built from 14 residues.

This clone was found once. The chain joins TRBV5-1 to TRBJ1-1, with D perhaps TRBD1 (5 bases). V was shortened by 1 base and J by 6 bases, with 10 bases between the two germline ends. CDR1 SGHRS and CDR2 YFSETQ come from the germline V gene. The CDR3 loop spans 13 amino acids. CDR3: CASSLTGGAEAFF. The CDR3 DNA sequence: TGCGCCAGCAGCTTGACCGGGGGGGCTGAAGCTTTCTTT.

This chain joins TRBV6-5 and TRBJ1-3; maybe TRBD1 (6 bases). Trimming stripped 0 bases from V and 9 bases from J, with 18 bases between. Germline-derived CDR1 and CDR2 are MNHEY and SVGAGI. The CDR3 length is 16 residues. DNA of the CDR3: TGTGCCAGCAGTTACTCTCCGTTGGGGACAACGGGCACCATATATTTT. Translated: CASSYSPLGTTGTIYF.